The 32 T cell receptor beta chains in this list originate from one sample, sequenced in a study of T cell clusters in autoimmune cytopenias. TRB amplification used approximately 270 ng of peripheral blood genomic DNA. TRB was amplified by touch-down multiplex PCR, primer pools A and B combined. TCRdb reprocessed the multiplex PCR reads and keeps a single row for each CDR3 protein, giving no DNA. The sample holds 5,500 to 7,500 distinct CDR3 sequences. In addition, the sample was reused for a study of T cell repertoires in aging, cancer and after chemotherapy.

Sequenced material: peripheral blood. These receptors all come from a human donor in good health.

J is TRBJ2-7 and V is TRBV6-2 or TRBV6-3; the D call of TRBD1 rests on TCRdb alone, since no DNA is present to check it. This CDR3 region has 14 residues. Germline CDR1 is MNHEY and CDR2 is SVGEGT. CDR3 amino acids: CASSSARGVHEQYF.

Measured by frequency, this clonotype is medium-sized (0.01 to 0.1%). The rearrangement links TRBV11-3 to TRBJ2-2. Germline values: CDR1 SGHNT, CDR2 YENEEA. CDR3 length: 14 residues. CDR3 loop: CASSLTSNTGELFF.

The genes are TRBV30 and TRBJ1-2. CDR3 size: 12 residues. The germline gives CDR1 GTSNPN, CDR2 SVGIG (reference sequence). The CDR3 protein is CAWSGAKYGYTF.

By frequency, this clonotype is medium-sized. J is TRBJ2-1 and V is TRBV27; TCRdb returns TRBD1, unconfirmable since there is no DNA. The CDR3 has 15 amino acids. The V gene's germline CDR1 is MNHEY and CDR2 SMNVEV (reference sequence). CDR3 region: CASRPGTGTYNEQFF.

The gene calls are TRBV27 and TRBJ2-7; the TRBD1 assignment by TCRdb is unverifiable without DNA. In germline, CDR1 is MNHEY, CDR2 SMNVEV (reference sequence). The CDR3 sequence is 14 residues long. The CDR3 region is CASSRTGVSYEQYF.

This sequence joins TRBV12-3 or TRBV12-4 and TRBJ1-1; the TCRdb call, TRBD1, lacks DNA for checking. CDR3 length: 15 residues. CDR3 sequence: CASRPRQGLNTEAFF.

This clonotype is deemed medium-sized by its frequency. This chain joins TRBV5-6 and TRBJ2-1; TCRdb's D call, TRBD2, is unchecked because there is no DNA. The CDR3 consists of 15 residues. The germline CDR1 and CDR2 sequences are SGHDT and YYEEEE. The CDR3 reads CASSPYSGGVGEQFF. Drawing the rest from reference TRBV5-6 and TRBJ2-1, the complete variable domain is DAGVTQSPTHLIKTRGQQVTLRCSPKSGHDTVSWYQQALGQGPQFIFQYYEEEERQRGNFPDRFSGHQFPNYSSELNVNALLLGDSALYLCASSPYSGGVGEQFFGPGTRLTVL.

The chain employs TRBV5-1 and TRBJ2-3; lacking DNA, the TRBD1 call made by TCRdb goes unchecked. Germline assignment: CDR1 SGHRS and CDR2 YFSETQ. This CDR3 is built from 15 residues. The CDR3 sequence is CASSGGTASTDTQYF. Combining the CDR3 with reference TRBV5-1 and TRBJ2-3 gives the whole variable domain KAGVTQTPRYLIKTRGQQVTLSCSPISGHRSVSWYQQTPGQGLQFLFEYFSETQRNKGNFPGRFSGRQFSNSRSEMNVSTLELGDSALYLCASSGGTASTDTQYFGPGTRLTVL.

This CDR3 reads CASSLQRGRDTQYF. V usage is TRBV27 and J usage is TRBJ2-3; TCRdb reports TRBD2, a call that lacks DNA to check it against. This CDR3 region has 14 residues. The germline V gene has CDR1 MNHEY and CDR2 SMNVEV (reference sequence).

This clonotype is labeled medium-sized based on frequency. V gene TRBV19 combines with J gene TRBJ2-1; the D gene TCRdb calls, TRBD2, cannot be checked with no DNA. Germline V gene data show CDR1 as LNHDA and CDR2 as SQIVND (reference sequence). The CDR3 runs 16 residues. CDR3 amino acids: CASSIWTSGVGNEQFF.

By frequency, this clonotype is medium-sized. The chain has TRBV15 and TRBJ2-2. CDR1 is LNHNV and CDR2 is YYDKDF in the germline V gene (reference sequence). This CDR3 has 14 amino acids. The CDR3 is CATSSSPNTGELFF.

This clonotype shows up as medium-sized by frequency. The CDR3 sequence: CASSLAGRPDEQYF. The chain employs TRBV5-7 and TRBJ2-7; the TCRdb D gene call, TRBD1, has no DNA to confirm it. TRBV5-7 is filed as an ORF, its function uncertain. CDR3 size: 14 residues.

V and J are TRBV12-3 or TRBV12-4 and TRBJ1-2; TCRdb's assignment of TRBD1 cannot be checked, as there is no DNA. This CDR3 has 15 amino acids. CDR3 sequence: CASSPLGKGPGGYTF.

In terms of frequency, this clonotype is medium-sized (0.01 to 0.1%). CDR3 residues: CASTFGTAISGNTIYF. The V and J genes are TRBV19 and TRBJ1-3; TCRdb picks TRBD1, but there is no DNA to check that call. The CDR3 has 16 residues. Germline CDR1 is LNHDA and CDR2 is SQIVND (reference sequence).

The chain joins TRBV6-5 to TRBJ2-7; the TCRdb D gene call, TRBD2, has no DNA to confirm it. The CDR3 loop spans 15 amino acids. Per the germline V gene, CDR1 is MNHEY and CDR2 is SVGAGI. CDR3 region: CASSPGLRDLYEQYF.

The genes are TRBV5-1 and TRBJ1-1; no DNA is available, so the TRBD1 call from TCRdb remains unchecked. Germline loops: CDR1 SGHRS, CDR2 YFSETQ. CDR3 length: 14 amino acids. CDR3 in amino acids: CASSLSGGYAEAFF. Full variable domain (outside the CDR3, taken from reference TRBV5-1 and TRBJ1-1): KAGVTQTPRYLIKTRGQQVTLSCSPISGHRSVSWYQQTPGQGLQFLFEYFSETQRNKGNFPGRFSGRQFSNSRSEMNVSTLELGDSALYLCASSLSGGYAEAFFGQGTRLTVV.

This clonotype is medium-sized (0.01 to 0.1%) by frequency. The chain joins TRBV11-3 to TRBJ2-7. This CDR3 spans 12 amino acids. Germline V lookup: CDR1 SGHNT, CDR2 YENEEA. This CDR3 reads CASSPKDREQYF.

This clonotype is classed as medium-sized by frequency. The chain employs TRBV19 and TRBJ1-6; no DNA is available, so the TRBD1 call from TCRdb remains unchecked. CDR1 is LNHDA, CDR2 SQIVND, per germline (reference sequence). The CDR3 consists of 16 residues. CDR3 residues: CASCLTGVTYNSPLHF. The whole variable domain, filled in from reference TRBV19 and TRBJ1-6, reads DGGITQSPKYLFRKEGQNVTLSCEQNLNHDAMYWYRQDPGQGLRLIYYSQIVNDFQKGDIAEGYSVSREKKESFPLTVTSAQKNPTAFYLCASCLTGVTYNSPLHFGNGTRLTVT.

Measured by frequency, this clonotype is medium-sized. This rearrangement joins TRBV19 to TRBJ2-7; TCRdb's D call, TRBD2, is unchecked because there is no DNA. The CDR3 covers 12 residues. In germline, CDR1 is LNHDA, CDR2 SQIVND (reference sequence). The CDR3 protein is CASRAGPNEQYF.

The CDR3 is CASSPGAYGYTF. The chain combines TRBV5-5 with TRBJ1-2; there is no DNA to check the TCRdb D call of TRBD1. The CDR3 is made up of 12 amino acids. Germline V gene data show CDR1 as SGHKS and CDR2 as YYEKEE (reference sequence). Full variable domain (outside the CDR3, taken from reference TRBV5-5 and TRBJ1-2): DAGVTQSPTHLIKTRGQQVTLRCSPISGHKSVSWYQQVLGQGPQFIFQYYEKEERGRGNFPDRFSARQFPNYSSELNVNALLLGDSALYLCASSPGAYGYTFGSGTRLTVV.

This CDR3 reads CASSLGGIYNYEQYF. This rearrangement joins TRBV5-5 to TRBJ2-7; as DNA is missing, the TRBD1 call by TCRdb cannot be tested. The CDR3 extends over 15 amino acids. CDR1 SGHKS and CDR2 YYEKEE come from the germline V gene (reference sequence).

This clonotype shows up as medium-sized by frequency. This chain joins TRBV19 and TRBJ2-4; as DNA is missing, the TRBD1 call by TCRdb cannot be tested. The CDR3 contains 14 residues. Germline V gene lookup returns CDR1 LNHDA and CDR2 SQIVND (reference sequence). The CDR3 sequence: CASSPRHAKNIQYF.

V is TRBV6-1 and J is TRBJ1-2; checking the TCRdb D call of TRBD1 is not possible without DNA. The germline V gene has CDR1 MNHNS and CDR2 SASEGT. CDR3 length: 15 amino acids. The CDR3 sequence: CATTRGGLTNYGYTF.

The chain recombines TRBV19 with TRBJ1-1; absent DNA, TCRdb's TRBD1 call cannot be checked. Germline values: CDR1 LNHDA, CDR2 SQIVND (reference sequence). The CDR3 is 15 amino acids. The CDR3 reads CASSVPGQGRAEAFF.

The chain links TRBV6-1 to TRBJ1-5. This CDR3 contains 14 residues. Germline values: CDR1 MNHNS, CDR2 SASEGT. The CDR3 spells CASSGTDSRWPQHF.

V usage is TRBV7-9 and J usage is TRBJ1-1; TCRdb proposes TRBD1, but this gene call is untestable without DNA. There are 12 residues in the CDR3. Germline-derived CDR1 and CDR2 are SEHNR and FQNEAQ (reference sequence). CDR3 protein: CASTTPGTEAFF.

This rearrangement joins TRBV5-1 to TRBJ2-2. Germline V gene data show CDR1 as SGHRS and CDR2 as YFSETQ. The CDR3 is made up of 12 amino acids. The CDR3: CASSLDNGELFF.

In terms of frequency, this clonotype is medium-sized. The rearrangement joins TRBV29-1 to TRBJ1-1; TCRdb's D call, TRBD1, is unchecked because there is no DNA. The CDR3 runs 13 residues. Germline CDR1 reads SQVTM; CDR2 reads ANQGSEA. The CDR3 region is CSVPIFGGTEAFF.

CDR3 region: CATLPGGGTDTQYF. The rearrangement joins TRBV5-4 to TRBJ2-3; TCRdb indicates TRBD1, and absent DNA this call remains unverified. The germline gives CDR1 SGHNT, CDR2 YYREEE (reference sequence). This CDR3 has 14 residues.

This clonotype registers medium-sized by frequency. The J gene is TRBJ2-5, the V gene TRBV30; TCRdb names TRBD2, which stays unverified in the absence of DNA. Germline V gene data show CDR1 as GTSNPN and CDR2 as SVGIG (reference sequence). There are 15 residues in the CDR3. The CDR3 is CAWSSGLAGGETQYF.

According to its frequency, this clonotype is medium-sized. The chain joins TRBV19 to TRBJ1-1; checking the TCRdb D call of TRBD1 is not possible without DNA. The germline gives CDR1 LNHDA, CDR2 SQIVND (reference sequence). This CDR3 has 15 amino acids. CDR3 residues: CASSSRTGANTEAFF. The full variable domain, in which reference TRBV19 and TRBJ1-1 provide the parts outside the CDR3, is DGGITQSPKYLFRKEGQNVTLSCEQNLNHDAMYWYRQDPGQGLRLIYYSQIVNDFQKGDIAEGYSVSREKKESFPLTVTSAQKNPTAFYLCASSSRTGANTEAFFGQGTRLTVV.

The chain links TRBV6-1 to TRBJ2-4; TCRdb proposes TRBD2, but this gene call is untestable without DNA. The length of the CDR3 is 14 residues. Germline CDR1 reads MNHNS; CDR2 reads SASEGT. The CDR3 loop is CASKASERGNIQYF.